This TCR beta chain is drawn from a study of T cell repertoires in cytomegalovirus infection. Study-level information: Based on public TCR beta signatures, there were indications of CMV infection and of a matching HLA type.

Points from the study as a whole: The cumulative frequency of public TCR beta families distinguished individuals who carried CMV together with the relevant HLA. The ex vivo response showed dominance by HLA-C-restricted CMV-specific TCR beta clonotypes.

One entry per CDR3 protein results from TCRdb running MiXCR on the reads. The sample has about 230,000 distinct CDR3 sequences; around 6.4% are singletons. This clonotype was counted many times. The antigen remains undetermined. This CDR3 contains 14 residues. Between the trimmed V and J ends, which lost 1 base and 10 bases, there was a span of 16 bases. The V gene's germline CDR1 is SGHTA and CDR2 FQGNSA. Material: PBMCs. The gene calls are TRBV7-2 and TRBJ1-1; the D gene is possibly TRBD1 (6 bases). The source of this sequence is a human donor in good health (CMV status not recorded). Some clones in this sample may be carry-over from other donors' samples. Here the CDR3 reads CASSLDVGGEGAFF. The DNA for the CDR3 is TGTGCCAGCAGCTTAGATGTAGGGGGAGAGGGAGCTTTCTTT.